This TCR beta chain originates from a study of T cell changes during pregnancy in multiple sclerosis. From germline, CDR1 is MNHNS and CDR2 SASEGT. Trimming removed 7 bases at V and 0 bases at J, with 12 bases between. The CDR3 runs to 14 residues. Sequenced by immunoSEQ multiplex PCR; TCRdb stores in-frame clones only, minus some. The sample consists of roughly 40,000 clones, around nine tenths of them appearing once. This clone was seen just once. The material was CD4+ T cells from peripheral blood mononuclear cells, obtained before pregnancy. The chain combines TRBV6-1 with TRBJ1-1, with a possible D match to TRBD1 (5 bases). The origin of this receptor is a female donor with multiple sclerosis, enrolled in a pregnancy study. CDR3 DNA sequence: TGTGCCAGCACCCCTCAGGGTTTGAACACTGAAGCTTTCTTT. Its protein is CASTPQGLNTEAFF.